This TCR beta chain was captured by sequencing in a study of identical twins. Findings of the study overall: Twins showed weaker excess sharing in their beta out-of-frame sequences. The more abundant beta clonotypes in cord blood had fewer insertions, and memory repertoires did not show this. An excess of low generation probability was shown by twin-shared out-of-frame alpha sequences.

Remarks on this clonotype: Antigen unknown.

TCRdb reprocessed the 5' RACE reads with MiXCR, giving one entry per CDR3 protein. This sample yields around 450,000 distinct CDR3 sequences, of which 13% to 15% are seen a single time; approximately 0.52% belongs to the top ten. Germline CDR1 SGHRS, CDR2 YFSETQ. V trimming: 0 bases; J trimming: 10 bases; junction bases outside the gene matches: 16. CDR3 length: 17 amino acids. The data were also submitted as part of a second study, on yellow fever vaccine responses in identical twins.

This rearrangement joins TRBV5-1 to TRBJ2-1, with 7 bases identical to TRBD1. Sequenced material: CD4+ T cells sorted from blood. The sequence came from a woman younger than 35 in good health. Written as DNA, the CDR3 is TGCGCCAGCAGCTTGGCGAGGCCGGGACAGCCGCCAGGCGAGCAGTTCTTC. Amino acid sequence: CASSLARPGQPPGEQFF.